Listed below are T cell receptor beta chains from one sample, sequenced in a study of cytotoxic CD8 clonotypes in ibrutinib-treated CLL. Generated by immunoSEQ multiplex PCR, the TCRdb table keeps only in-frame clones and is missing some. The table shows about 160,000 clones, with roughly 80% occurring only once. The sample consisted of PBMCs, taken after 24 months of ibrutinib treatment. Source of these receptors: a human donor with chronic lymphocytic leukemia. Each CDR3 is given with its conserved first and last residue. A D gene is named only where the DNA matches it firmly. Expanded clones get a size class; other rows say once, few or many, or leave the size out.

size	D	V	J	DNA	CDR3
once	NA	TRBV4-1	TRBJ1-2	TGCGCCAGCAGCCGCCCAGGGGCAGGCTATGGCTACACCTTC	CASSRPGAGYGYTF
NA	NA	TRBV7-8	TRBJ1-5	TGTGCCAGCAGCTTGGATGGACAGTACAATCAGCCCCAGCATTTT	CASSLDGQYNQPQHF
NA	NA	TRBV15	TRBJ2-2	TGTGCCACCAGCAGGCGGGGTACCACCGGGGAGCTGTTTTTT	CATSRRGTTGELFF
NA	TRBD2	TRBV5-6	TRBJ2-7	TGTGCCAGCAGCTTGGGTACTAGCGGAATAACGTGGTACTTC	CASSLGTSGITWYF
few	NA	TRBV4-3	TRBJ1-1	TGCGCCAGCAGCCAAAACACAGGGAAAGCTTTCTTT	CASSQNTGKAFF
NA	NA	TRBV7-2	TRBJ2-2	TGTGCCAGCAGCTTAGCGGGGCGCGCCGGGCTCGGGGAGCTGTTTTTT	CASSLAGRAGLGELFF
few	TRBD1	TRBV7-9	TRBJ1-2	TGTGCCAGCAGCTCCGACAGGGGAGCCTTCTATGGCTACACCTTC	CASSSDRGAFYGYTF
NA	NA	TRBV6-6	TRBJ1-1	TGTGCCAGCAGTTTTGACACTGAAGCTTTCTTT	CASSFDTEAFF
NA	TRBD1	TRBV7-8	TRBJ1-4	TGTGCCAGCAGCTTGACAGGGGGCGGGTATAATGAAAAACTGTTTTTT	CASSLTGGGYNEKLFF
NA	TRBD2	TRBV19	TRBJ2-5	TGTGCCAGTAGTATCAGCAGGGCGGGGGGGACCCAGTACTTC	CASSISRAGGTQYF
few	NA	TRBV28	TRBJ1-2	TGTGCCAGCGCTGTGAACAGGAGAGTCGGCTATGGCTACACCTTC	CASAVNRRVGYGYTF
NA	TRBD2	TRBV14	TRBJ2-3	TGTGCCAGCAGCAGCGGATCGGGGGGGAGCACAGATACGCAGTATTTT	CASSSGSGGSTDTQYF
NA	TRBD2	TRBV4-3	TRBJ2-7	TGCGCCAGCAGCCCGACCCGGACTAGCGGGAGCTTGGGGGAGCAGTACTTC	CASSPTRTSGSLGEQYF
NA	TRBD2	TRBV28	TRBJ2-3	TGTGCCAGCAGTTTAGCTCAAGCGGGAGAGTGGGATACGCAGTATTTT	CASSLAQAGEWDTQYF
NA	NA	TRBV6-1	TRBJ1-2	TGTGCCAGCAGTGTCTCGGGCAGAGCTAACTATGGCTACACCTTC	CASSVSGRANYGYTF
NA	TRBD1	TRBV9	TRBJ2-3	TGTGCCAGCAGCGTAGGAATAGGACAGGGGGTCGCAGATACGCAGTATTTT	CASSVGIGQGVADTQYF
NA	NA	TRBV5-1	TRBJ1-2	TGCGCCAGCAGCTTGCAGACGAGCATGTATGGCTACACCTTC	CASSLQTSMYGYTF
NA	TRBD2	TRBV5-1	TRBJ2-7	TGCGCCAGCAGCTTGGAAACTAGCGGGAGAATCATGAGGTACGAGCAGTACTTC	CASSLETSGRIMRYEQYF
few	TRBD2	TRBV28	TRBJ2-7	TGTGCCAGCAGATACACCGGGACTACCCTAGGCGAGCAGTACTTC	CASRYTGTTLGEQYF
once	NA	TRBV29-1	TRBJ1-2	TGCAGCGTTGAGTCCCCCCTCCCGAACTATGGCTACACCTTC	CSVESPLPNYGYTF
NA	NA	TRBV19	TRBJ1-1	TGTGCCAGTATGAGCCACCTCCCCGCTGAAGCTTTCTTT	CASMSHLPAEAFF
NA	TRBD1	TRBV28	TRBJ2-7	TGTGCCAGCATACTCTCCGGGACAGGGGACCACGAGCAGTACTTC	CASILSGTGDHEQYF
NA	NA	TRBV10-3	TRBJ2-7	TGTGCCATCAAGGGCGCCTCCTACGAGCAGTACTTC	CAIKGASYEQYF
NA	NA	TRBV28	TRBJ2-1	TGTGCCAGCACTGTTCCCTTAAACAATGAGCAGTTCTTC	CASTVPLNNEQFF
NA	NA	TRBV27	TRBJ2-7	TGTGCCAGCAAACAGAGCCACACCATTCCATACGAGCAGTACTTC	CASKQSHTIPYEQYF
NA	NA	TRBV27	TRBJ2-7	TGTGCCAGCAGCCTGTGGGGCGGGCCCCTCCGTGAGCAGTACTTC	CASSLWGGPLREQYF
NA	TRBD1	TRBV7-6	TRBJ1-1	TGTGCCAGCAGCTCCCTAGACAGGGGTGATGTGGCTTTCTTT	CASSSLDRGDVAFF
NA	TRBD2	TRBV4-3	TRBJ2-7	TGCGCCAGCAGCCAAGGGCTGGGAGTAGCGGGTTCCTACGAGCAGTACTTC	CASSQGLGVAGSYEQYF
NA	NA	TRBV12-5	TRBJ2-1	TGTGCTAGTGGTTTAGGCGCTGAGCAGTTCTTC	CASGLGAEQFF
NA	TRBD1	TRBV7-8	TRBJ1-2	TGTGCCAGCAGCTTAGTCCCAGGGGGCTTCTATGGCTACACCTTC	CASSLVPGGFYGYTF
once	TRBD2	TRBV11-2	TRBJ2-7	TGTGCCAGCAGTTCCTTACGGGGGGTCTACGAGCAGTACTTC	CASSSLRGVYEQYF
few	TRBD1	TRBV6-5	TRBJ1-2	TGTGCCAGCAGTTCGCGTGACAGGGGGCGCGGCGGCTACACCTTC	CASSSRDRGRGGYTF
NA	NA	TRBV25-1	TRBJ1-1	TGTGCCAGCAGTGAATATAAAGGCAGGAACACTGAAGCTTTCTTT	CASSEYKGRNTEAFF
NA	NA	TRBV19	TRBJ1-1	TGTGCCAGTATAAGAGGAGGGAACATGAACACTGAAGCTTTCTTT	CASIRGGNMNTEAFF
NA	NA	TRBV7-2	TRBJ2-1	TGTGCCAGCAGCCCCCCCCGGGGGTACAATGAGCAGTTCTTC	CASSPPRGYNEQFF
NA	NA	TRBV7-2	TRBJ1-1	TGTGCCAGCAGCTTAGGTAACAGCCGGAACACTGAAGCTTTCTTT	CASSLGNSRNTEAFF
NA	NA	TRBV18	TRBJ1-3	TGTGCCAGCTCACAGGGAACTGGAAACACCATATATTTT	CASSQGTGNTIYF
NA	NA	TRBV7-6	TRBJ2-6	TGTGCCAGCAGCCCGTATGACTCTGGGGCCAACGTCCTGACTTTC	CASSPYDSGANVLTF
NA	TRBD2	TRBV30	TRBJ2-3	TGTGCCTGGAGTGCCGACATACTAGCGGGAGCAGATACGCAGTATTTT	CAWSADILAGADTQYF
NA	NA	TRBV13	TRBJ2-3	TGTGCCAGCAGCTTCCACGGCGAGACGATGGATACGCAGTATTTT	CASSFHGETMDTQYF
NA	TRBD2	TRBV4-2	TRBJ2-7	TGTGCCAGCAGCCAAGAGTCTAGCGGGGGTTACGAGCAGTACTTC	CASSQESSGGYEQYF
NA	NA	TRBV11-2	TRBJ2-3	TGTGCCAGCAGCTGGACAGATACGCAGTATTTT	CASSWTDTQYF
NA	NA	TRBV18	TRBJ1-2	TGTGCCAGCTCACCGGGAGGGGCGTACTATGGCTACACCTTC	CASSPGGAYYGYTF
NA	NA	TRBV7-2	TRBJ1-2	TGTGCCAGCAGCGAAGCGGGGTATGGCTACACCTTC	CASSEAGYGYTF
NA	NA	TRBV19	TRBJ1-2	TGTGCCAGTAGTAACGTTGACCAAGGCCGTTATGGCTACACCTTC	CASSNVDQGRYGYTF
NA	NA	TRBV21-1	TRBJ2-1	TGTGCCAGCAGCGAAAGGAACCTAGACTACAATGAGCAGTTCTTC	CASSERNLDYNEQFF
NA	TRBD1	TRBV18	TRBJ1-2	TGTGCCAGCTCACCCGGGACAGGGGTCACCGCCTTC	CASSPGTGVTAF
NA	TRBD2	TRBV12-5	TRBJ2-7	TGTGCTAGTGGTTACTGGCACGCGGGAGGAGTTAACGAGCAGTACTTC	CASGYWHAGGVNEQYF
NA	NA	TRBV30	TRBJ2-7	TGTGCCTGGAGCTTGGGGGTAAGTCTGGCCCACGAGCAGTACTTC	CAWSLGVSLAHEQYF